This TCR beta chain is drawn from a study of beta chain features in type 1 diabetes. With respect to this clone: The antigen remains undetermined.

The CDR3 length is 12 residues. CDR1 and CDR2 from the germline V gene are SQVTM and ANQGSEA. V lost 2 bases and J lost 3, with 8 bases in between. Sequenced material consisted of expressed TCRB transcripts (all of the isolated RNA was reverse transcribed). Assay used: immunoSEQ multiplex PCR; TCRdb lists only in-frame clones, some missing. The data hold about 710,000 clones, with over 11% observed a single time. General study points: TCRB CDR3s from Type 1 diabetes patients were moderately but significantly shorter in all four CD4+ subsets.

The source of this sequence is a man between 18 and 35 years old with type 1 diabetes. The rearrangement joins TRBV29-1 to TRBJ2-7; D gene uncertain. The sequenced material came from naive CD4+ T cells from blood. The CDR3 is CSVELPNYEQYF. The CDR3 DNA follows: TGCAGCGTTGAATTGCCGAACTACGAGCAGTACTTC.